The 10 T cell receptor beta chains below all came from one sample that was sequenced in a study of T-cell memory formation after mild COVID-19. TCRdb processed the 5' RACE reads anew with MiXCR; each CDR3 protein has one entry. The sample contains about 270,000 distinct CDR3 sequences, 15% to 19% of which appear only once. The specimen was PBMCs or a T cell subset sorted from them (not recorded which). Receptor source: an adult woman who had mild COVID-19 (a few samples of this study predate the infection). Cell type and time point are not known.

This clonotype was counted a few times. The chain links TRBV19 to TRBJ2-7; D unresolved. Trimming left V 3 bases short and J 2 bases short, with 14 bases between. The CDR3 is made up of 15 amino acids. Germline CDR1 is LNHDA and CDR2 is SQIVND (reference sequence). DNA for the CDR3: TGTGCCAGTAGTATCGGCCGAGCAGCTACCTACGAGCAGTACTTC. Its translation is CASSIGRAATYEQYF.

This clonotype turned up a few times. The gene calls are TRBV7-2 and TRBJ2-1; 13 positions match TRBD2. J gave up 4 bases and V 7 bases, and 13 bases lay outside the gene matches. Germline CDR1 SGHTA, CDR2 FQGNSA. The CDR3 has 18 residues. The CDR3 sequence is CASTTSGRAKFTYNEQFF. The DNA of the CDR3 is TGTGCCAGCACTACTAGCGGGAGGGCCAAGTTCACTTACAATGAGCAGTTCTTC.

The sample holds a few counts of this clonotype. The chain links TRBV5-1 to TRBJ2-7, with D possibly being TRBD2 (5 bases). The V gene's germline CDR1 is SGHRS and CDR2 YFSETQ. Trimming shortened V by 4 bases and J by 3 bases, and 8 bases separated the two germline ends. The CDR3 runs 12 residues. CDR3 protein: CASSKDFYEQYF. In DNA, the CDR3 is TGCGCCAGCAGCAAGGACTTCTACGAGCAGTACTTC.

This clonotype was observed a single time. The chain has TRBV2 and TRBJ1-2; a possible D gene is TRBD1 (6 bases). Trimming cost V 8 bases and J 2 bases, with 18 bases left between them. Germline values: CDR1 SNHLY, CDR2 FYNNEI. This CDR3 spans 15 amino acids. CDR3 DNA: TGTGCCAGCCCCCGAGGGGGTCAATCGAACTATGGCTACACCTTC. As protein: CASPRGGQSNYGYTF.

This clonotype occurred a few times. This chain joins TRBV20-1 and TRBJ1-5; tentatively, D is TRBD1 (5 bases). The length of the CDR3 is 16 residues. The germline V gene encodes CDR1 DFQATT and CDR2 SNEGSKA (reference sequence). V lost 6 bases and J 0 bases, leaving 18 bases between the germline ends. The CDR3 is CSAAGRGIYSNQPQHF. The DNA of the CDR3 is TGCAGTGCCGCAGGGAGAGGCATCTATAGCAATCAGCCCCAGCATTTT.

For the CDR3, the DNA is TGTGCCTGCGGGACTAGCGGGGGGCGGGGTAATGAGCAGTTCTTC. It specifies CACGTSGGRGNEQFF. V gene TRBV30 combines with J gene TRBJ2-1, with 15 bases fitting TRBD2. The CDR3 totals 15 residues. Germline loops: CDR1 GTSNPN, CDR2 SVGIG (reference sequence). V shed 6 bases, J shed 7 bases, and the junction held 7 bases outside the gene matches.

The sample holds a few counts of this clonotype. The J gene is TRBJ1-5, the V gene TRBV10-3; no clear D gene. This CDR3 has 15 residues. V shed 4 bases and J shed 0 bases, with 10 bases lying between them. Germline V gene data show CDR1 as ENHRY and CDR2 as SYGVKD. The DNA for the CDR3 is TGTGCCATCAGTGCAACTGCGAATAGCAATCAGCCCCAGCATTTT. Translating it yields CAISATANSNQPQHF.

This clonotype was picked up a small number of times. V usage is TRBV12-3 or TRBV12-4 and J usage is TRBJ2-2; D assignment may be TRBD1 or TRBD2 (5 bases each). The V and J ends lost 1 base and 1 base respectively, with 7 bases between them. This CDR3 is built from 15 residues. The CDR3, as DNA: TGTGCCAGCAGTTTAGGGGGGTGGAACACCGGGGAGCTGTTTTTT. It specifies CASSLGGWNTGELFF.

This clonotype was counted a few times. Compared with germline, one end of the junction differs, possibly owing to a read error. V usage is TRBV4-3 and J usage is TRBJ2-2; perhaps TRBD2 as D (7 bases). The CDR3 length is 16 residues. Germline assignment: CDR1 LGHNA and CDR2 YSLEER. As DNA, the CDR3 is TGCGCCAGAAGCCGGGGGGCGTCTACGAACACCGGGGAGCTGTTTTTT. It codes for CARSRGASTNTGELFF.

In this sample, this clonotype turned up a few times. The V and J genes are TRBV24-1 and TRBJ1-4; 10 bases map to TRBD1. The CDR3 is 16 residues long. V shed 3 bases, J shed 8 bases, and the junction held 8 bases outside the gene matches. Looked up from germline, CDR1 is KGHDR and CDR2 is SFDVKD. The CDR3 spells CATSDVGQGEPEKLFF. DNA of the CDR3: TGTGCCACCAGTGATGTTGGACAGGGGGAGCCGGAAAAACTGTTTTTT.